The 15 T cell receptor beta chains below all came from one sample that was sequenced in a study of TIL therapy for anti-PD-1-resistant metastatic lung cancer. The libraries were made with immunoSEQ v3. Repertoires were generated with immunoSEQ multiplex PCR, while TCRdb's copy carries only in-frame clones and drops some. The table has 45,000 to 50,000 clones, about two thirds seen once; the top ten hold roughly 6%. The sample's time point: pre-treatment sample, taken before nivolumab and TIL therapy. Most excised metastases sampled were pleural nodules or supraclavicular lymph nodes. Sequencing used tumor tissue, obtained at baseline. The receptors originated from a person aged 25-79 years with non-small cell lung cancer.

This chain's CDR3 is CASRPNVRNYGYTF. As DNA, the CDR3 is TGTGCCAGCAGACCGAACGTCCGGAACTATGGCTACACCTTC. The genes are TRBV6-5 and TRBJ1-2, with D unclear. CDR3 length equals 14 residues. V lost 6 bases and J 2 bases, leaving 13 bases between the germline ends. From germline, CDR1 is MNHEY and CDR2 SVGAGI.

This chain links TRBV5-6 with TRBJ2-3; D is perhaps TRBD1 (5 bases). Trimming stripped 3 bases from V and 7 bases from J, with 18 bases between. From germline, CDR1 is SGHDT and CDR2 YYEEEE. This CDR3 region has 15 residues. For the CDR3, the DNA is TGTGCCAGCAGCTCCCCAGGACAAGGGTTCCATACGCAGTATTTT. It specifies CASSSPGQGFHTQYF.

The chain carries TRBV19 and TRBJ1-2; D call uncertain. This CDR3 spans 13 amino acids. CDR1 is LNHDA and CDR2 is SQIVND in the germline V gene (reference sequence). Trimming pared 1 base from V and 8 bases from J, leaving 11 bases between. CDR3 nucleotides: TGTGCCAGTAGTATAGTTAGGGCTGGCGGCTACACCTTC. Translated, it gives CASSIVRAGGYTF.

This sequence joins TRBV19 and TRBJ1-5, with unresolved D. The CDR3 is 14 amino acids. In germline, CDR1 is LNHDA, CDR2 SQIVND (reference sequence). V was trimmed by 6 bases and J by 3 bases, leaving 12 bases between them. The CDR3 here is CASRNRAYNQPQHF. The CDR3 bases are TGTGCCAGTAGGAACCGGGCATACAATCAGCCCCAGCATTTT.

This rearrangement joins TRBV28 to TRBJ2-3, with TRBD1 matching over 8 bases. V was pared by 4 bases and J by 8 bases, with 8 bases of the junction left unmatched. This CDR3 region has 14 residues. Germline-derived CDR1 and CDR2 are MDHEN and SYDVKM. This chain's CDR3 is CASSSGQAKVTQYF. In DNA, the CDR3 is TGTGCCAGCAGTTCGGGACAGGCCAAGGTTACGCAGTATTTT. Full variable domain (remainder filled in from reference TRBV28 and TRBJ2-3): DVKVTQSSRYLVKRTGEKVFLECVQDMDHENMFWYRQDPGLGLRLIYFSYDVKMKEKGDIPEGYSVSREKKERFSLILESASTNQTSMYLCASSSGQAKVTQYFGPGTRLTVL.

The rearrangement links TRBV5-1 to TRBJ1-6; 9 nucleotides align to TRBD1. The ends lost 4 bases at V and 10 bases at J; junction bases unmatched: 6. Germline V CDR1 and CDR2: SGHRS, YFSETQ. There are 14 residues in the CDR3. The CDR3 loop is CASSEGQGRSPLHF. CDR3 in DNA: TGCGCCAGCAGCGAGGGACAGGGTAGGTCACCCCTCCACTTT.

The genes are TRBV2 and TRBJ1-1, with D perhaps matching TRBD1 (6 bases). The germline CDR1 and CDR2 sequences are SNHLY and FYNNEI. V dropped 5 bases and J dropped 9 bases, with 16 bases sitting between them. The CDR3 is made up of 13 amino acids. Here the CDR3 reads CASSPGQPLKAFF. The CDR3 DNA sequence: TGTGCCAGCAGTCCTGGACAGCCGCTAAAAGCTTTCTTT.

Only one count was recorded for this clone. The genes are TRBV5-1 and TRBJ2-7; 13 positions agree with TRBD2. The V gene end was trimmed by 4 bases and the J gene end by 1 base; junction bases not matched to a gene: 2. CDR1 and CDR2 (germline): SGHRS, YFSETQ. The CDR3 sequence is 15 residues long. As DNA, the CDR3 is TGCGCCAGCAGCCAGACTAGCGGGAGGTCCTACGAGCAGTACTTC. Protein: CASSQTSGRSYEQYF.

This clone came up a few times. V and J are TRBV30 and TRBJ2-2; TRBD2 might be the D (5 bases). Germline V gives CDR1 GTSNPN, CDR2 SVGIG (reference sequence). V was trimmed by 3 bases and J by 4 bases, leaving 12 bases between them. The CDR3 has 14 residues. DNA for the CDR3: TGTGCCTGGAGACCCGGGGTCCTCACCGGGGAGCTGTTTTTT. It yields the protein CAWRPGVLTGELFF.

This clone has a handful of counts. The V call is TRBV5-1, the J call TRBJ1-5, with no clear D. Trimming cost V 1 base and J 0 bases, with 8 bases left between them. This CDR3 has 15 residues. The germline V gene encodes CDR1 SGHRS and CDR2 YFSETQ. The CDR3 DNA is TGCGCCAGCAGCTTGTGGGGTGGTAGCAATCAGCCCCAGCATTTT. Translation: CASSLWGGSNQPQHF. The full variable domain, completed using reference TRBV5-1 and TRBJ1-5, is KAGVTQTPRYLIKTRGQQVTLSCSPISGHRSVSWYQQTPGQGLQFLFEYFSETQRNKGNFPGRFSGRQFSNSRSEMNVSTLELGDSALYLCASSLWGGSNQPQHFGDGTRLSIL.

The V gene is TRBV5-1, the J gene TRBJ2-3, with D maybe TRBD2 (6 bases). Germline CDR1 is SGHRS and CDR2 is YFSETQ. The CDR3 has 15 residues. The V and J ends lost 3 bases and 2 bases respectively, with 13 bases between them. CDR3 sequence reads: CASSSGGGLTDTQYF. Written as DNA, the CDR3 is TGCGCCAGCAGCTCGGGTGGGGGACTCACAGATACGCAGTATTTT.

This clone was seen only a few times. The CDR3 sequence: CASSDFGAGELFF. Here the CDR3 DNA reads TGTGCCAGCAGTGACTTCGGGGCCGGGGAGCTGTTTTTT. The J gene is TRBJ2-2, the V gene TRBV6-4; D is perhaps TRBD2 (5 bases). V shed 1 base and J shed 6 bases, with 6 bases lying between them. This CDR3 is built from 13 residues. The germline gives CDR1 MRHNA, CDR2 SNTAGT.

This clone came up once. V is TRBV7-9 and J is TRBJ2-5; D gene unclear. The CDR3 is 13 residues long. Germline V gene sequence: CDR1 SEHNR, CDR2 FQNEAQ (reference sequence). V gave up 1 base and J gave up 7 bases, with 10 bases separating them. CDR3 protein: CASSLDLEVTQYF. CDR3 nucleotide sequence: TGTGCCAGCAGCTTAGACCTAGAGGTGACCCAGTACTTC.

This clone is a singleton in its sample. The V and J genes are TRBV28 and TRBJ1-2; maybe TRBD1 (6 bases). The CDR3 contains 13 residues. V dropped 2 bases and J dropped 13 bases, with 17 bases sitting between them. CDR1 and CDR2 from the germline V gene are MDHEN and SYDVKM. CDR3 amino acids: CASSLGQGLRSTF. The CDR3 coding sequence is TGTGCCAGCAGTTTAGGTCAGGGGCTACGGTCCACCTTC.

This sequence joins TRBV12-5 and TRBJ2-2; TRBD2 aligns across 10 bases. The V segment lost 4 bases and the J segment 2 bases; nucleotides outside the gene matches: 7. The CDR3 has 17 amino acids. The V gene's germline CDR1 is LGHNT and CDR2 FRNRAP. The DNA for the CDR3 is TGTGCTAGTGGTTCCCCTAGCGGGGGACTTAACACCGGGGAGCTGTTTTTT. This translates into CASGSPSGGLNTGELFF.